A single sample gave rise to the 4 T cell receptor beta chains below, sequenced in a study of OX40 agonist ivuxolimab in advanced cancers. Here immunoSEQ multiplex PCR was the method, and the copy in TCRdb shows in-frame clones only, minus some. Of over 40,000 clones listed, 65% to 85% are singletons. The input for sequencing was CD4+ or CD8+ T cells sorted from blood, taken in a trial of the OX40 agonist ivuxolimab. The receptors were gathered from an adult with an advanced solid tumor such as melanoma, head and neck, liver or kidney cancer.

The rearrangement uses TRBV15 and TRBJ2-3; possibly TRBD2 for D (6 bases). CDR1 is LNHNV and CDR2 is YYDKDF in the germline V gene (reference sequence). CDR3 length: 13 residues. V dropped 3 bases and J dropped 7 bases, with 11 bases sitting between them. The CDR3 DNA reads TGTGCCACCAGCAGGTGGGACTCCAATACGCAGTATTTT. Protein product: CATSRWDSNTQYF. The entire variable domain, with the rest obtained from reference TRBV15 and TRBJ2-3, is as follows: DAMVIQNPRYQVTQFGKPVTLSCSQTLNHNVMYWYQQKSSQAPKLLFHYYDKDFNNEADTPDNFQSRRPNTSFCFLDIRSPGLGDTAMYLCATSRWDSNTQYFGPGTRLTVL.

The chain uses TRBV28 and TRBJ2-7, with a tentative D call TRBD1 (7 bases). Looked up from germline, CDR1 is MDHEN and CDR2 is SYDVKM. V lost 5 bases to trimming and J lost 0 bases, with 20 bases between them. This CDR3 spans 17 amino acids. The CDR3 is CASSAQGGKRTSYEQYF. The CDR3 DNA reads TGTGCCAGCAGTGCTCAGGGGGGCAAGCGGACCTCCTACGAGCAGTACTTC.

The V and J genes are TRBV6-9 and TRBJ2-6, with 9 bases matching TRBD1. The V gene's germline CDR1 is MNHGY and CDR2 SVAAGI. J lost 1 base, V lost 2 bases, and 9 bases had no gene match. The CDR3 loop spans 19 amino acids. The CDR3 DNA reads TGTGCCAGCAGTTATGACAGGGGGACCCCTGGATCTGGGGCCAACGTCCTGACTTTC. As protein: CASSYDRGTPGSGANVLTF.

V and J are TRBV5-1 and TRBJ2-5; TRBD1 might be the D (6 bases). The CDR3 is made up of 15 amino acids. Germline V gene sequence: CDR1 SGHRS, CDR2 YFSETQ. V was clipped by 4 bases and J by 3 bases, with 16 bases between them. The DNA of the CDR3 is TGCGCCAGCAGCCGGACAGATCCCTACAAAGAGACCCAGTACTTC. Protein: CASSRTDPYKETQYF.